This TCR beta chain is drawn from a study of T cells after yellow fever vaccination. About the study: Fractions of low cell number were prepared using SMART-Seq v4 Ultra Low Input. Study results and limitations: A limited proportion of clonotypes was detected within both the CD4 and CD8 compartments.

A single record per CDR3 protein comes from TCRdb applying MiXCR to the 5' RACE reads. The sample comprises some 400,000 distinct CDR3 sequences, around 19% of which are singletons, and about a sixth rests with the top ten. The germline CDR1 and CDR2 sequences are LNHDA and SQIVND (reference sequence). CDR3 size: 14 residues. Trimming removed 1 base from V and 4 bases from J, with 10 bases in between. This clonotype turned up a few times. The antigen is unknown. The rearrangement joins TRBV19 to TRBJ1-1; D possibly corresponds to TRBD1 (6 bases). The sequencing used PBMCs, collected before the yellow fever booster vaccination. The sequence was collected from a young man who received the YFV17D yellow fever vaccine. CDR3 nucleotides: TGTGCCAGTAGTATAGGGGGGCTGGGCACTGAAGCTTTCTTT. Its protein is CASSIGGLGTEAFF.